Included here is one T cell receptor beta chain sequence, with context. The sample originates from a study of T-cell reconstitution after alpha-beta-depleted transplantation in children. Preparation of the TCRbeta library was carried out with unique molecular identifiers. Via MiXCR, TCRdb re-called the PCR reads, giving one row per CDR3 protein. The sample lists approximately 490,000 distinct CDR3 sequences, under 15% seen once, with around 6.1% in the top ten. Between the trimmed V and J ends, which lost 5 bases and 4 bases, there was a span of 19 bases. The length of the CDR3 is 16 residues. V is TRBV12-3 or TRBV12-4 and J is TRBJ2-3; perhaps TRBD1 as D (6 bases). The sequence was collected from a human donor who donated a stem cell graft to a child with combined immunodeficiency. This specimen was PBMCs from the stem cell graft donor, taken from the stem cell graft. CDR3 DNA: TGTGCCAGCAGTCCGACCGGGCTCGAGGGGGCAGATACGCAGTATTTT. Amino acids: CASSPTGLEGADTQYF.